The rows below give T cell receptor beta chains drawn from one sample of a study of a mutant IDH1 vaccine in newly diagnosed glioma. Their antigen targets remain unknown. Sequenced by immunoSEQ multiplex PCR; TCRdb stores in-frame clones only, minus some. The sample holds under 95,000 clones; roughly nine tenths are singletons and the top ten take roughly 0.6%. This specimen was PBMCs, taken from a glioma patient whose treatment included an IDH1 peptide vaccine. All receptors derive from a woman between 50 and 59 years old with glioma. Each CDR3 is given with its conserved first and last residue. The order of the fields is D gene, J gene, V gene, clone size, CDR3 DNA, CDR3 protein. A D gene is named only where the DNA matches it firmly. Not every row has a clone size; where given, it reads once, few, many or a size class.

>-|TRBJ2-3|TRBV10-1|-
TGCGCCAGCAGCGGGACCTTCACAGATACGCAGTATTTT
CASSGTFTDTQYF
>TRBD1|TRBJ1-4|TRBV7-9|once
TGTGCCAGCAGCTTAACCAGGGGGCGCGATGAAAAACTGTTTTTT
CASSLTRGRDEKLFF
>-|TRBJ2-1|TRBV18|-
TGTGCCAGCTCACCGAACCCGGCCCTCACGTACAATGAGCAGTTCTTC
CASSPNPALTYNEQFF
>-|TRBJ2-3|TRBV7-3|-
TGTGCCAGCAGCCCGACAGGAGGAGCAGATACGCAGTATTTT
CASSPTGGADTQYF
>-|TRBJ2-5|TRBV30|once
TGTGCCTGGGGAAAAGGGGTGGGGCAAGAGACCCAGTACTTC
CAWGKGVGQETQYF
>-|TRBJ1-1|TRBV7-9|-
TGTGCCAGCAGCTTAGGTTGGGGCTCGGGGACTGAAGCTTTCTTT
CASSLGWGSGTEAFF
>-|TRBJ2-1|TRBV6-1|-
TGTGCCAGCAGTGTGAGGGGCCCCCCCTACAATGAGCAGTTCTTC
CASSVRGPPYNEQFF
>TRBD1|TRBJ1-1|TRBV10-2|few
TGCGCCAGCAGGTGGGACAGGGCTTTTGGTGAAGCTTTCTTT
CASRWDRAFGEAFF
>-|TRBJ2-7|TRBV29-1|-
TGCAGCGTTTTAGGCCGGAGCTCCTACGAGCAGTACTTC
CSVLGRSSYEQYF
>TRBD1|TRBJ1-3|TRBV13|once
TGTGCCAGCAGCTTAGGAGGCGGCAGGGGGTATGGAAACACCATATATTTT
CASSLGGGRGYGNTIYF
>-|TRBJ1-1|TRBV19|few
TGTGCCAGTAGCTCTTCGGGAAAAGCTTTCTTT
CASSSSGKAFF
>-|TRBJ2-3|TRBV5-1|-
TGCGCCAGCAGCGACGCTCTAGAAGATACGCAGTATTTT
CASSDALEDTQYF
>TRBD1|TRBJ1-1|TRBV28|-
TGTGCCAGCAGTCCCCCCGACAGGGTGAACACTGAAGCTTTCTTT
CASSPPDRVNTEAFF
>TRBD2|TRBJ2-1|TRBV29-1|-
TGCAGCGTTGTTATGGGACTAGTGGCGTATGAGCAGTTCTTC
CSVVMGLVAYEQFF
>TRBD2|TRBJ2-5|TRBV5-1|-
TGCGCCAGCAGCCCCGGCCTACTAGCGGGAGTAGTTTTGGGAGGAGAGACCCAGTACTTC
CASSPGLLAGVVLGGETQYF
>TRBD2|TRBJ2-1|TRBV7-9|-
TGTGCCAGCAGCTCCCGGACTAGCGGAGCCTACAATGAGCAGTTCTTC
CASSSRTSGAYNEQFF
>TRBD1|TRBJ2-7|TRBV5-4|once
TGTGCCAGCAGCGAGGGACAGGACTCCTACGAGCAGTACTTC
CASSEGQDSYEQYF
>-|TRBJ2-2|TRBV19|-
TGTGCCAGTAGTATATCCATTGCGAACACCGGGGAGCTGTTTTTT
CASSISIANTGELFF
>TRBD2|TRBJ2-5|TRBV6-6|-
TGTGCCAGCAGTTACTGGGGCGGGAGTCCCCCAGAGACCCAGTACTTC
CASSYWGGSPPETQYF
>-|TRBJ2-7|TRBV15|-
TGTGCCACCAGCAGAGAAAGGGCAGGGAGCTCCTACGAGCAGTACTTC
CATSRERAGSSYEQYF
>TRBD1|TRBJ1-1|TRBV5-6|-
TGTGCCAGCAGTTTAGCCGGGACAGGGGGTGGGTACACTGAAGCTTTCTTT
CASSLAGTGGGYTEAFF
>-|TRBJ2-1|TRBV2|-
TGTGCCAGCCTTACGGGAGAATCACTACACAATGAGCAGTTCTTC
CASLTGESLHNEQFF
>-|TRBJ1-4|TRBV29-1|-
TGCGCGTCGGGCCGGCCTAATGAAAAACTGTTTTTT
CASGRPNEKLFF
>TRBD2|TRBJ2-1|TRBV14|-
TGTGCCAGCAGCCAAGAAAGCGGGGTGAATGAGCAGTTCTTC
CASSQESGVNEQFF
>TRBD2|TRBJ2-5|TRBV5-5|-
TGTGCCAGCAGCTCCCCGGGGGGGCAAGAGACCCAGTACTTC
CASSSPGGQETQYF
>-|TRBJ1-2|TRBV5-1|once
TGCGCCAGCAGCTTGAAAATTAGCTATGGCTACACCTTC
CASSLKISYGYTF
>-|TRBJ2-1|TRBV5-1|-
TGCGCCAGCAGCTACGGACAGTCGTCCCAGAATGAGCAGTTCTTC
CASSYGQSSQNEQFF
>TRBD1|TRBJ1-1|TRBV9|once
TGTGCCAGCAGCCCAACAGGGGGACAAATCCAAGAAGCTTTCTTT
CASSPTGGQIQEAFF
>-|TRBJ2-7|TRBV28|-
TGTGCCAGTAGCAGTTCCTACGAGCAGTACTTC
CASSSSYEQYF
>TRBD2|TRBJ2-1|TRBV5-1|-
TGCGCCAGCAGCTTGGATCTAGCGGGGGACTACAATGAGCAGTTCTTC
CASSLDLAGDYNEQFF
>TRBD1|TRBJ2-6|TRBV15|-
TGTGCCACCAGCAGAGGACAGGGCTCTGGGGCCAACGTCCTGACTTTC
CATSRGQGSGANVLTF
>TRBD1|TRBJ1-3|TRBV18|-
TGTGCCAGCGGGCAGGGGGCTGGAAACACCATATATTTT
CASGQGAGNTIYF
>TRBD1|TRBJ2-5|TRBV12-5|-
TGTGCTAGTGGTTTGGTTCTGAGGGGGCGCGAAGAGACCCAGTACTTC
CASGLVLRGREETQYF
>-|TRBJ1-3|TRBV7-9|-
TGTGCCAGCAGCCAACCTGACGGGCCTACTGGAAACACCATATATTTT
CASSQPDGPTGNTIYF
>TRBD1|TRBJ1-5|TRBV27|-
TGTGCCAGCAGTTCTCGGACAGGGGGTTACAATCAGCCCCAGCATTTT
CASSSRTGGYNQPQHF
>-|TRBJ2-1|TRBV20-1|-
TGCAGTTGGGGGGCGGCCAATGAGCAGTTCTTC
CSWGAANEQFF
>-|TRBJ1-5|TRBV27|-
TGTGCCAGCAGTTTATGGGGAAATCAGCCCCAGCATTTT
CASSLWGNQPQHF
>-|TRBJ2-3|TRBV27|-
TGTGCCAGCAGTTTAAGGGCAGATACGCAGTATTTT
CASSLRADTQYF
>TRBD1|TRBJ1-2|TRBV6-5|-
TGTGCCAGCAGACGGGGACAGTCGGAGATCTATGGCTACACCTTC
CASRRGQSEIYGYTF
>-|TRBJ1-3|TRBV28|-
TGTGCCAGCAACACACAGGGCCCTGGAAACACCATATATTTT
CASNTQGPGNTIYF
>-|TRBJ2-2|TRBV29-1|-
TGCAGCGTTGAGACATCCGCGAACACCGGGGAGCTGTTTTTT
CSVETSANTGELFF
>-|TRBJ1-5|TRBV27|-
TGTGCCAGCAGTTCTATCAGGGAGACGGATCAGCCCCAGCATTTT
CASSSIRETDQPQHF
>-|TRBJ1-2|TRBV10-3|once
TGTGCCATCAGTGACGCCGCTAACTATGGCTACACCTTC
CAISDAANYGYTF
>TRBD2|TRBJ2-7|TRBV28|-
TGTGCCAGCAGCTGGACTAGCGGGACATACGAGCAGTACTTC
CASSWTSGTYEQYF
>-|TRBJ1-3|TRBV2|-
TGTGCCAGCGCTACAGGGTATGGTGGAAACACCATATATTTT
CASATGYGGNTIYF
>-|TRBJ1-6|TRBV18|-
TGTGCCAGCTCACCACCGGGCAGGACGGATAATTCACCCCTCCACTTT
CASSPPGRTDNSPLHF
>-|TRBJ2-7|TRBV18|-
TGTGCCAGCTCACCCCCAGGAGGTCCCTACGAGCAGTACTTC
CASSPPGGPYEQYF
>-|TRBJ2-1|TRBV28|-
TGTGCCAGCAGTACGGGGTTTTACAATGAGCAGTTCTTC
CASSTGFYNEQFF
>TRBD1|TRBJ2-7|TRBV5-1|once
TGCGCCAGCAGCCGAGAGACAGGGGGGCCCCCTTACGAGCAGTACTTC
CASSRETGGPPYEQYF
>TRBD1|TRBJ2-2|TRBV28|once
TGTGCCAGCAGTTCCGGGACAGGGTACTTCGGGGAGCTGTTTTTT
CASSSGTGYFGELFF